The text below deals with one TCR beta chain. Its binding antigen is unknown. This specimen belongs to a study of CXCR3-negative and CXCR3-positive naive CD8 T cells (dated by TCRdb to the late 2010s). As for the study more broadly: In total, 110 million to 150 million TRB reads were obtained, corresponding to roughly 1.5 +/- 0.3 million reads per library. Diversity and physicochemical repertoire analyses covered around 10 donors pooled from two independent experiments. TRBV-TRBJ cluster analysis included naive subsets from about 5 donors and memory cells from 3 donors.

Sequencing was carried out with a NextSeq 550. The Human TCR Profiling Kit (MiLaboratory) was used to make UMI-labeled 5' RACE TRB cDNA libraries. cDNA synthesis used the entire amount of extracted RNA, and PCR amplification then used the entire amount of cDNA produced. Libraries were prepared in parallel with an identical number of PCR cycles. The study's processing was this. About 52,000 +/- 9,100 unique UMI-labeled TRB cDNA molecules per library were extracted with MIGEC and MiXCR, with at least two reads per UMI required. On average, 40,000 +/- 10,000 functional in-frame TRB CDR3 nucleotide clonotypes lacking stop codons were found per library. After downsampling to 5000 UMI-labeled TRB molecules per sample, diversity metrics such as normalized Shannon-Wiener and Chao1 were calculated in VDJtools. For the central five CDR3 residues, VDJtools calculated physicochemical properties weighted by clonotype size, namely interaction energy, strength, volume and Kidera factor 4. TCRdb reprocessed the reads, so every CDR3 protein sequence counts as one entry and DNA is not shown. The V and J calls shown here were made by TCRdb, not taken from the authors' results. The table of this sample itemizes about 90,000 distinct CDR3 sequences. Of the sample, nearly 0.85% falls within the top ten clones.

Results the study describes overall, beyond this receptor: Because surface CD5, which is linked to self-reactivity in mice, was comparable between the naive subsets, TCR interaction strength was also inferred from the physicochemical properties of TRB CDR3s. Because CXCR3 expression was partially decreased after cryopreservation, freshly isolated PBMCs were used for most assays. TRB CDR3s from CXCR3-positive naive cells showed higher hydrophobicity (lower Kidera factor 4), lower energy, and higher strength and volume indices than CXCR3-negative naive cells. Comparably high repertoire diversity was found in both naive subsets, whereas much lower repertoire diversity was found in memory CD8+ T cells. TRBV-TRBJ usage was similar between naive CXCR3-negative and CXCR3-positive cells from the same donor, while memory cells showed distinct patterns.

For every CD8+ T cell subset, some 310,000 cells were flow-sorted straight into RLT lysis buffer, and each subset was sorted in triplicate. To exclude memory contaminants, naive CD8+ T cells were stringently defined as CD45RO-CCR7+CD27+CD95-. Peripheral blood mononuclear cells were isolated from buffy coats by standard density gradient centrifugation. Naive CXCR3-negative and CXCR3-positive CD8+ T cells were flow-sorted using a FACSAria III. Total RNA was extracted from sorted cells with an RNeasy Mini Kit. What was sequenced was naive CXCR3+ CD8+ T cells from blood. The meaning of the sample's cell subset or site label: CD45RO-CCR7+CD27+CD95- naive CD8+ T cells expressing CXCR3 (TNR3+). The receptor was derived from a human donor in good health. Some clones in this sample may be carry-over from other donors' samples.

The CDR3 has the sequence CASSHQDRDYEQYF. Recombination connected TRBV4-1 to TRBJ2-7; TCRdb lists TRBD1, though no DNA is available to test this call. The germline V gene yields MGHRA for CDR1 and YSYEKL for CDR2. Measured from the cysteine to the phenylalanine, the CDR3 is 14 residues long. The DNA is not on file.